Here is one TCR beta chain with its context. Its cognate antigen is unknown. V lost 0 bases, J lost 4 bases, and 12 bases lay in between. The CDR3 consists of 14 residues. Germline V lookup: CDR1 GTSNPN, CDR2 SVGIG (reference sequence). Sequencing targeted expressed TCRB transcripts, as all isolated RNA had been reverse transcribed. Clones were read by immunoSEQ multiplex PCR, and TCRdb kept only the in-frame ones, dropping some. The data contain more than 120,000 clones, about 13% of them singletons. The data are from a study of beta chain features in type 1 diabetes. Overall study results and limits: VDJ junctions sequenced from type 1 diabetes patients showed fewer insertions and more deletions. TCRB CDR3s from Type 1 diabetes patients were moderately but significantly shorter in all four CD4+ subsets. TCRB repertoires of naive, central memory and Treg cells appeared more similar among patients than among healthy donors.

Staining for CD45RO/CCR7/CD25/CD127/CD95/CD27 allowed sorting of CD4+ naive, central memory, regulatory and stem cell-like memory cells. The sequence derives from a young man with type 1 diabetes. The chain has TRBV30 and TRBJ1-1, with D possibly being TRBD1 (5 bases). The sample taken for sequencing was central memory CD4+ T cells from blood. In DNA, the CDR3 is TGTGCCTGGAGTGTAATCTGGGGGGGCACTGAAGCTTTCTTT. Protein product: CAWSVIWGGTEAFF.